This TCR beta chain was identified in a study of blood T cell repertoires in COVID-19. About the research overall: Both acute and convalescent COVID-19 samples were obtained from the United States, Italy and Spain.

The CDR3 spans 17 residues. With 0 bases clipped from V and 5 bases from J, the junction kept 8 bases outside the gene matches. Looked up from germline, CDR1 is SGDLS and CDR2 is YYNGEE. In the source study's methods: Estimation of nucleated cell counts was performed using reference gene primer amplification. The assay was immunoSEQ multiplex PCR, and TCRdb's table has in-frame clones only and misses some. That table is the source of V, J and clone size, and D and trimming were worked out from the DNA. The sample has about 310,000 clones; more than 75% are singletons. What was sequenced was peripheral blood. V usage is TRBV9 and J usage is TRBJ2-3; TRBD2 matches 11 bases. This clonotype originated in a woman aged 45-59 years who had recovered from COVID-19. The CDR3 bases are TGTGCCAGCAGCGTAGATCTAGCGGGGGGAGCACTAGATACGCAGTATTTT. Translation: CASSVDLAGGALDTQYF.